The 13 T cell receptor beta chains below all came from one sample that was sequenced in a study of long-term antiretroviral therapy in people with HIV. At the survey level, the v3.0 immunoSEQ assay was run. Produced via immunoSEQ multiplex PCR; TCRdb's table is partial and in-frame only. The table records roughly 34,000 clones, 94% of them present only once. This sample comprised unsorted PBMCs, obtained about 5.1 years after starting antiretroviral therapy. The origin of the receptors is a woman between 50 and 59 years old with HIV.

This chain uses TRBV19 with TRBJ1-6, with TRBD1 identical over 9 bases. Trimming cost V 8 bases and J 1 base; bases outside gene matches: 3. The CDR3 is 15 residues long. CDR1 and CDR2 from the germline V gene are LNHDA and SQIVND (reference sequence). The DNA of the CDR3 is TGTGCCAGTTGGGACAGGGAGTCCTATAATTCACCCCTCCACTTT. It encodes CASWDRESYNSPLHF. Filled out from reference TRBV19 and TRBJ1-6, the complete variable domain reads DGGITQSPKYLFRKEGQNVTLSCEQNLNHDAMYWYRQDPGQGLRLIYYSQIVNDFQKGDIAEGYSVSREKKESFPLTVTSAQKNPTAFYLCASWDRESYNSPLHFGNGTRLTVT.

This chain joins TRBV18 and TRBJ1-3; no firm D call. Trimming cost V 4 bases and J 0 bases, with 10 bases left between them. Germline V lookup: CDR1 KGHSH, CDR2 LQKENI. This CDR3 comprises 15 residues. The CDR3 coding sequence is TGTGCCAGCTCACGACGGACTGACTCTGGAAACACCATATATTTT. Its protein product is CASSRRTDSGNTIYF.

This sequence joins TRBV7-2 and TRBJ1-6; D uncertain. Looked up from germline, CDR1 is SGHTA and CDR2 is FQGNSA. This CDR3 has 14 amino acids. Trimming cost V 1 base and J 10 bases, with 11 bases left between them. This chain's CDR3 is CASSLDSVNSPLHF. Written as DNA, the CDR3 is TGTGCCAGCAGCTTAGATAGTGTAAACTCACCCCTCCACTTT.

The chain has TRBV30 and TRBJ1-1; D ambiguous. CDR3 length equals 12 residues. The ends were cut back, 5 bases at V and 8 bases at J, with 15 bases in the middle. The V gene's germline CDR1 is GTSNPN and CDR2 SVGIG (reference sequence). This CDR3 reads CAWARRRAEAFF. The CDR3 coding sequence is TGTGCCTGGGCCCGTAGGAGGGCCGAAGCTTTCTTT. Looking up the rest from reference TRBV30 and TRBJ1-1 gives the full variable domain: SQTIHQWPATLVQPVGSPLSLECTVEGTSNPNLYWYRQAAGRGLQLLFYSVGIGQISSEVPQNLSASRPQDRQFILSSKKLLLSDSGFYLCAWARRRAEAFFGQGTRLTVV.

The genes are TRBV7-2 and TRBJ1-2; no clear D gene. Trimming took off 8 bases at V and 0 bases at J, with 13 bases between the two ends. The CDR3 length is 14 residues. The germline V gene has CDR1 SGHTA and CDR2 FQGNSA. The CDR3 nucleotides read TGTGCCAGCGCCCCGATAGTCGCTAACTATGGCTACACCTTC. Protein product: CASAPIVANYGYTF.

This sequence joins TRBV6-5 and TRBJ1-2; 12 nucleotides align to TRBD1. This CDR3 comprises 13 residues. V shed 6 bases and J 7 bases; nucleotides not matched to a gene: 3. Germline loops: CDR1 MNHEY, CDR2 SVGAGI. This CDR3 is CASRGQGAGGYTF. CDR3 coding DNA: TGTGCCAGCAGGGGACAGGGGGCCGGTGGCTACACCTTC.

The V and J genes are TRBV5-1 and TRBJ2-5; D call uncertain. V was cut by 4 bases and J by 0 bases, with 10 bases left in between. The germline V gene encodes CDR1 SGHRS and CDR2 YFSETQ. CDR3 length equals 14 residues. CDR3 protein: CASSPEINQETQYF. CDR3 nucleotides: TGCGCCAGCAGCCCGGAGATTAACCAAGAGACCCAGTACTTC.

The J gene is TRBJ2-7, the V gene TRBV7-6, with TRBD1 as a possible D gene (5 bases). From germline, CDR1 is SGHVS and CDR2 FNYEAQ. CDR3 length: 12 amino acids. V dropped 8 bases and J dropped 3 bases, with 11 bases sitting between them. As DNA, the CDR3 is TGTGCCAGCGCAGGGTTTAGCTACGAGCAGTACTTC. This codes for CASAGFSYEQYF.

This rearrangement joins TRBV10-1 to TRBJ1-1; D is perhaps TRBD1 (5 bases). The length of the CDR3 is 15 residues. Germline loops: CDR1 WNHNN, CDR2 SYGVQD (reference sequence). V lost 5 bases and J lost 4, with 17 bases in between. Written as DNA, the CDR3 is TGCGCCAGCAGTCCCGGGACGGTTTTGGGCACTGAAGCTTTCTTT. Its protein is CASSPGTVLGTEAFF.

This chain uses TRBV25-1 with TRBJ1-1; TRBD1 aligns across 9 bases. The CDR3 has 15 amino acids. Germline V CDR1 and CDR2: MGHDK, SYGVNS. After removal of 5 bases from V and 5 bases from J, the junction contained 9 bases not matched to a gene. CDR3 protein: CASSLPGQGKTEAFF. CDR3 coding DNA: TGTGCCAGCAGTCTTCCGGGACAGGGAAAGACTGAAGCTTTCTTT.

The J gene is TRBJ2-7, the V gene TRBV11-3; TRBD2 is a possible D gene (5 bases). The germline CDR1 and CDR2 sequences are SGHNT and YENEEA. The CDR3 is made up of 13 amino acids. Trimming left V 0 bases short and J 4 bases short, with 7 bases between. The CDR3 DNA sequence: TGTGCCAGCAGCTTAGAAGAGGGATACGAGCAGTACTTC. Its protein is CASSLEEGYEQYF.

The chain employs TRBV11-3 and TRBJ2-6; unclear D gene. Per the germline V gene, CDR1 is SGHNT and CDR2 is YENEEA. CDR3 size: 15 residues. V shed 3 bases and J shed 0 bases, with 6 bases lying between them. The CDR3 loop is CASSFGDSGANVLTF. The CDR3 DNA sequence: TGTGCCAGCAGCTTCGGTGACTCTGGGGCCAACGTCCTGACTTTC.

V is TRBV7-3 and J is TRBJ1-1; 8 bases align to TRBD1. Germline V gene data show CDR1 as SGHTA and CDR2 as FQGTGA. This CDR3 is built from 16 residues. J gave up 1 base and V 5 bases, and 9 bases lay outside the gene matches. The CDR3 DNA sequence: TGTGCCAGCAGCCCACAAGCCGGGACAGGGAACACTGAAGCTTTCTTT. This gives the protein CASSPQAGTGNTEAFF. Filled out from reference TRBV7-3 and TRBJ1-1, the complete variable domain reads GAGVSQTPSNKVTEKGKYVELRCDPISGHTALYWYRQSLGQGPEFLIYFQGTGAADDSGLPNDRFFAVRPEGSVSTLKIQRTERGDSAVYLCASSPQAGTGNTEAFFGQGTRLTVV.